The 20 T cell receptor beta chains given below trace back to one sample, sequenced in a study of blood T cell repertoires in COVID-19. Clones were read by immunoSEQ multiplex PCR, and TCRdb kept only the in-frame ones, dropping some. The sample lists 290,000 or so clones, roughly 86% occurring once. Sequenced sample: peripheral blood. These receptors came from a man between 70 and 80 years old with acute or convalescent COVID-19.

The chain uses TRBV29-1 and TRBJ2-7, with 9 nucleotides matching TRBD2. With V trimmed by 2 bases and J by 7 bases, 3 bases remained unmatched. The CDR3 totals 12 residues. The germline gives CDR1 SQVTM, CDR2 ANQGSEA. CDR3 nucleotide sequence: TGCAGCGTTGAACGAAGCGGGGGGGAGCAGTACTTC. Amino acid sequence: CSVERSGGEQYF.

The rearrangement links TRBV27 to TRBJ2-2; TRBD2 matches 7 bases. The CDR3 extends over 15 amino acids. The junction had 6 bases not matched to a gene; V was cut back by 3 bases and J by 5 bases. From germline, CDR1 is MNHEY and CDR2 SMNVEV (reference sequence). CDR3 protein: CASSFSTAGTGELFF. The CDR3 nucleotides read TGTGCCAGCAGTTTTTCGACAGCGGGGACCGGGGAGCTGTTTTTT.

The J gene is TRBJ1-1, the V gene TRBV7-3; D uncertain. V was cut by 2 bases and J by 5 bases, with 12 bases left in between. This CDR3 is built from 14 residues. CDR1 is SGHTA, CDR2 FQGTGA, per germline. CDR3 sequence reads: CASSLHVTGTEAFF. CDR3 DNA sequence: TGTGCCAGCAGCTTACATGTAACGGGGACTGAAGCTTTCTTT.

In DNA, the CDR3 is TGCGCCAGCAGCTTGGGCCCACCTCTAATCACAGATACGCAGTATTTT. It codes for CASSLGPPLITDTQYF. The chain is built from TRBV5-1 and TRBJ2-3; D remains ambiguous. There are 16 residues in the CDR3. Trimming removed 0 bases from V and 2 bases from J, with 13 bases in between. Germline V CDR1 and CDR2: SGHRS, YFSETQ.

Details on this clone: This sample also contains other DNA sequences that code for the same CDR3. The V and J genes are TRBV2 and TRBJ1-2, with TRBD1 as a possible D gene (5 bases). CDR3 length: 13 amino acids. V was shortened by 3 bases and J by 4 bases, with 9 bases between the two germline ends. The germline V gene encodes CDR1 SNHLY and CDR2 FYNNEI. CDR3 nucleotides: TGTGCCAGCAGTGAGCAGGGACTCTATGGCTACACCTTC. Its protein is CASSEQGLYGYTF.

This sequence joins TRBV6-5 and TRBJ1-1, with D hard to call. The CDR3 loop spans 15 amino acids. The germline CDR1 and CDR2 sequences are MNHEY and SVGAGI. Trimming removed 5 bases from V and 0 bases from J, with 13 bases in between. The CDR3 DNA follows: TGTGCCAGCAGTCGCGCAGGATTAATGAACACTGAAGCTTTCTTT. It yields the protein CASSRAGLMNTEAFF.

The sample holds a few counts of this clone. V gene TRBV5-4 combines with J gene TRBJ2-1; 11 bases map to TRBD1. The V and J ends lost 3 bases and 7 bases, in that order; junction bases with no gene match: 6. The CDR3 spans 15 residues. Germline lookup yields CDR1 SGHNT and CDR2 YYREEE (reference sequence). CDR3 residues: CASSSGQGAWNEQFF. The CDR3 DNA follows: TGTGCCAGCAGCTCCGGACAGGGGGCATGGAATGAGCAGTTCTTC.

The chain recombines TRBV20-1 with TRBJ2-7; possible D gene TRBD2, 6 bases. The germline CDR1 and CDR2 sequences are DFQATT and SNEGSKA (reference sequence). Trimming took off 3 bases at V and 0 bases at J, with 9 bases between the two ends. CDR3 size: 13 residues. In DNA form, the CDR3 reads TGCAGTGCTAGTACCGGGAGCTCCTACGAGCAGTACTTC. Its protein is CSASTGSSYEQYF.

The V gene is TRBV4-2, the J gene TRBJ2-3, with TRBD2 as a possible D gene (6 bases). Germline CDR1 reads LGHNA; CDR2 reads YNFKEQ. The CDR3 is 19 residues long. With 3 bases removed from V and 5 bases from J, the gap between germline ends came to 27 bases. CDR3 bases: TGTGCCAGCAGCCATCCTCCCGGCGTGGCGGGGACCGAGGGAGATACGCAGTATTTT. This sequence encodes CASSHPPGVAGTEGDTQYF.

The chain carries TRBV5-1 and TRBJ1-1; 11 positions match TRBD1. Looked up from germline, CDR1 is SGHRS and CDR2 is YFSETQ. CDR3 length equals 18 residues. The V segment lost 1 base and the J segment 5 bases; nucleotides outside the gene matches: 13. CDR3 protein: CASSLLVGQGARGTEAFF. The CDR3 nucleotides read TGCGCCAGCAGCTTGCTCGTAGGACAGGGGGCGCGAGGGACTGAAGCTTTCTTT.

The chain links TRBV14 to TRBJ2-1, with 11 bases aligning to TRBD2. Germline V gene lookup returns CDR1 SGHDN and CDR2 FVKESK. The CDR3 is 17 amino acids. Trimming cost V 4 bases and J 3 bases; bases outside gene matches: 8. The chain's CDR3 is CASSPRSGRAGYNEQFF. DNA for the CDR3: TGTGCCAGCAGCCCGCGTAGCGGGAGGGCTGGCTACAATGAGCAGTTCTTC.

The chain recombines TRBV6-6 with TRBJ2-1; D is unclear. The length of the CDR3 is 12 residues. Deletions cut 4 bases from V and 5 bases from J, with 6 bases between. Per the germline V gene, CDR1 is MNHNY and CDR2 is SVGAGI (reference sequence). This chain's CDR3 is CASSSHNNEQFF. In nucleotides, the CDR3 is TGTGCCAGCAGTTCGCACAACAATGAGCAGTTCTTC.

This chain links TRBV24-1 with TRBJ2-3; D not certain. The CDR3 is made up of 16 amino acids. Per the germline V gene, CDR1 is KGHDR and CDR2 is SFDVKD. Trimming pared 3 bases from V and 0 bases from J, leaving 12 bases between. DNA of the CDR3: TGTGCCACCAGTGATCCAATACAGCTTAGCACAGATACGCAGTATTTT. Protein: CATSDPIQLSTDTQYF.

As DNA, the CDR3 is TGTGCCACCAGAGAGGGCACTAGCGGAACCCACCTCGAGCAGTTCTTC. Its translation is CATREGTSGTHLEQFF. This sequence joins TRBV19 and TRBJ2-1; TRBD2 matches at 8 bases. The CDR3 contains 16 residues. With V trimmed by 10 bases and J by 10 bases, 21 bases remained unmatched. The germline CDR1 and CDR2 sequences are LNHDA and SQIVND (reference sequence).

The CDR3 DNA sequence: TGTGCCACCAGCAATACAGTCTCTGGAAACACCATATATTTT. It is translated as CATSNTVSGNTIYF. The chain combines TRBV15 with TRBJ1-3; D unclear. Looked up from germline, CDR1 is LNHNV and CDR2 is YYDKDF (reference sequence). This CDR3 region has 14 residues. Trimming left V 4 bases short and J 0 bases short, with 7 bases between.

The genes are TRBV6-2 or TRBV6-3 and TRBJ1-5; 7 bases are shared with TRBD1. This CDR3 is built from 19 residues. V lost 0 bases and J lost 0; bases outside the gene matches: 11. In germline, CDR1 is MNHEY, CDR2 SVGEGT. Here the CDR3 reads CASSYSMAGGPRSNQPQHF. The CDR3 region has the DNA TGTGCCAGCAGTTACTCGATGGCAGGGGGTCCCCGTAGCAATCAGCCCCAGCATTTT.

This rearrangement joins TRBV9 to TRBJ1-4; no clear D gene. Per germline, CDR1 SGDLS and CDR2 YYNGEE. The V gene lost 0 bases and the J gene lost 0 bases, with 3 bases spanning the gap. The CDR3 is 14 amino acids. The CDR3 loop is CASSVAATNEKLFF. CDR3 DNA: TGTGCCAGCAGCGTAGCTGCAACTAATGAAAAACTGTTTTTT.

The chain has TRBV7-6 and TRBJ2-3; perhaps TRBD1 as D (6 bases). The V gene's germline CDR1 is SGHVS and CDR2 FNYEAQ. The germline V and J ends were trimmed by 5 bases and 2 bases, with 14 bases remaining between them. The CDR3 loop spans 15 amino acids. DNA for the CDR3: TGTGCCAGCAGCGCTCCGGGACAACCCACAGATACGCAGTATTTT. Amino acids: CASSAPGQPTDTQYF.

This chain connects TRBV5-1 to TRBJ2-7, with 7 bases that match TRBD1. The germline CDR1 and CDR2 sequences are SGHRS and YFSETQ. This CDR3 is 15 amino acids long. V lost 4 bases, J lost 0 bases, and 7 bases stayed unmatched. Here the CDR3 DNA reads TGCGCCAGCAGCGAGGGGACAGCCCGCTCCTACGAGCAGTACTTC. Its protein product is CASSEGTARSYEQYF.

The chain couples TRBV18 to TRBJ2-7; a possible D gene is TRBD1 (5 bases). Trimming shortened V by 4 bases and J by 3 bases, and 19 bases separated the two germline ends. There are 16 residues in the CDR3. The germline CDR1 and CDR2 sequences are KGHSH and LQKENI. DNA for the CDR3: TGTGCCAGCTCACTTGGGGCCAGACTGGACGGCTACGAGCAGTACTTC. This codes for CASSLGARLDGYEQYF.